This entry is about one TCR beta chain. TCRdb's copy holds only in-frame clones and misses some; the assay was immunoSEQ multiplex PCR. The sample has around 40,000 clones, roughly 91% seen once; the top ten hold about 0.6%. The CDR3 spans 13 residues. Looked up from germline, CDR1 is MNHNS and CDR2 is SASEGT. Trimming stripped 8 bases from V and 1 base from J, with 8 bases between. This sample was taken from a study of T cell changes during pregnancy in multiple sclerosis. The chain joins TRBV6-1 to TRBJ2-2; perhaps TRBD2 as D (6 bases). The source was CD4+ T cells from peripheral blood mononuclear cells, collected in the third trimester of pregnancy. The TCR sequence derives from a female donor with multiple sclerosis, enrolled in a pregnancy study. CDR3 DNA: TGTGCCAGCGAAGCGGGGAACACCGGGGAGCTGTTTTTT. This gives the protein CASEAGNTGELFF.